This TCR beta chain was sequenced during a study of response to subunit inactivated influenza vaccine. TCRdb called the RT-PCR reads again in MiXCR, with one record for every CDR3 protein. The table has hundreds of thousands of distinct CDR3 sequences, 15% to 19% seen once. As for this clonotype: The target antigen is unknown.

Trimming cost V 2 bases and J 0 bases; bases outside gene matches: 3. CDR1 is MDHEN, CDR2 SYDVKM, per germline. This CDR3 is 15 amino acids long. Study findings and constraints: A suggestion made by the authors is that each seasonal influenza vaccination recruits few new T cells.

The sample here was PBMCs from blood, taken 11 to 12 days after vaccination. The gene calls are TRBV28 and TRBJ2-7, with TRBD2 matching over 8 bases. The TCR sequence derives from a man aged 45-65 years who received an inactivated influenza vaccine. In nucleotides, the CDR3 is TGTGCCAGCAGTTTAATAACTAGCGGCTCCTACGAGCAGTACTTC. It codes for CASSLITSGSYEQYF.